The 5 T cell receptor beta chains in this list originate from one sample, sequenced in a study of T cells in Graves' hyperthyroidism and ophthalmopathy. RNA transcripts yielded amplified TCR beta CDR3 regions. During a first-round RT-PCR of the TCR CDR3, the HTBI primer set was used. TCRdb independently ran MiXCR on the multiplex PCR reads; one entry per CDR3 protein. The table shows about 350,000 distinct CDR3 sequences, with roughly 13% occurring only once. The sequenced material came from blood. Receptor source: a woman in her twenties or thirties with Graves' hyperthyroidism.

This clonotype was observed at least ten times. The CDR3 reads CASGTGGSISNQPQHF. CDR3 sequence (DNA): TGTGCCTCCGGGACAGGGGGCTCAATTAGCAATCAGCCCCAGCATTTT. This chain connects TRBV2 to TRBJ1-5; 12 positions agree with TRBD1. The CDR3 sequence is 16 residues long. The ends lost 11 bases at V and 0 bases at J; junction bases unmatched: 8. CDR1 and CDR2 (germline): SNHLY, FYNNEI.

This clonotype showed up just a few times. CDR3 region: CSGGTAHGYTF. CDR3 nucleotide sequence: TGCAGCGGAGGGACGGCCCATGGCTACACCTTC. V gene TRBV29-1 combines with J gene TRBJ1-2; TRBD1 is a possible D gene (5 bases). The CDR3 extends over 11 amino acids. Trimming left V 7 bases short and J 6 bases short, with 12 bases between. Germline lookup yields CDR1 SQVTM and CDR2 ANQGSEA.

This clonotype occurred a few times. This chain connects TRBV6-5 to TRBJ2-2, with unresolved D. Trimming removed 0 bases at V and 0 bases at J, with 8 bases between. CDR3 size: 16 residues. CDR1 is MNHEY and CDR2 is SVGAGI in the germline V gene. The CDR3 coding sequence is TGTGCCAGCAGTTACTCGTTCGTCCCGAACACCGGGGAGCTGTTTTTT. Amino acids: CASSYSFVPNTGELFF.

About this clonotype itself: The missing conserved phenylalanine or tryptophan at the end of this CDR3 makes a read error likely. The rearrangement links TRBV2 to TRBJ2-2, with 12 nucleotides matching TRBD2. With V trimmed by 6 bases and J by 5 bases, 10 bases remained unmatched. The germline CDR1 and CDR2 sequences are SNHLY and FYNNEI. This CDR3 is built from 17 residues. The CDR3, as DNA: TGTGCCAGCAGCGACCGACTAGCGGGAGTCGGAACCGGGGAGCTGTTTCTT. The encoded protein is CASSDRLAGVGTGELFL.

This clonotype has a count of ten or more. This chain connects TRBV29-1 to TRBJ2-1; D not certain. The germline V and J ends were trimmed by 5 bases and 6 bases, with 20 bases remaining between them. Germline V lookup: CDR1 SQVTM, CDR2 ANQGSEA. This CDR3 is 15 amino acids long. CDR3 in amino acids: CSVYSWQDPTNEQFF. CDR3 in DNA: TGCAGCGTTTATTCGTGGCAGGACCCTACCAATGAGCAGTTCTTC.